These T cell receptor beta chains were read from a single sample in a study of a mutant IDH1 vaccine in newly diagnosed glioma. Their target antigens are unknown. The method was immunoSEQ multiplex PCR; TCRdb's version includes in-frame clones alone and lacks a portion of them. The sample holds 35,000 to 40,000 clones; 84% are singletons and the top ten take 2.2%. The source was PBMCs, collected from a glioma patient whose treatment included an IDH1 peptide vaccine. Receptor source: a man aged 35 to 55 with glioma. CDR3s leave out the opening cysteine and the closing phenylalanine or tryptophan. The D gene is left open where the match is weak.

-	TRBV11-2	TRBJ2-7	ASSYRLEGSYEQY
TRBD2	TRBV4-2	TRBJ2-2	ASSQDGGGPTGELF
TRBD2	TRBV5-4	TRBJ2-2	ATVDSGSFGELF
-	TRBV4-1	TRBJ2-2	ASSRFGELF
TRBD2	TRBV6-5	TRBJ2-7	ASRGSRGDEQY
-	TRBV29-1	TRBJ2-7	SVVLSSGEQY
-	TRBV7-6	TRBJ2-5	ASRGSGVGTQY
TRBD2	TRBV2	TRBJ2-2	ASSRGLAGTGELF
TRBD2	TRBV5-5	TRBJ2-3	ASTSTGDYTDTQY
TRBD2	TRBV18	TRBJ2-3	ASSRSSGRATDTQY
-	TRBV6-5	TRBJ2-3	ASTPQDGKDTQY
-	TRBV28	TRBJ1-1	ASSPPLGTGNTEAF
-	TRBV7-8	TRBJ2-4	ASSLAPKLTGLAKNIQY
-	TRBV7-8	TRBJ2-2	ASSSYGRLTGELF
-	TRBV28	TRBJ1-5	ASSLMAASQGPQH
TRBD2	TRBV29-1	TRBJ2-2	SVDVFAGAAGELF
-	TRBV7-7	TRBJ2-5	ASGQDQETQY
TRBD1	TRBV5-8	TRBJ2-6	ASGTGGAGANVLT
TRBD1	TRBV15	TRBJ2-3	ATTNGQGRGDTQY
-	TRBV7-6	TRBJ2-3	ASSLGPADTDTQY
-	TRBV7-9	TRBJ2-5	ASSTLGIQETQY
-	TRBV29-1	TRBJ1-5	SVRDTYQPQH
-	TRBV19	TRBJ1-3	ASSSGNTIY
-	TRBV14	TRBJ1-2	ASSDRLGWGYT
-	TRBV27	TRBJ1-5	ASSLPTHLGQPQH
-	TRBV2	TRBJ2-3	ASSVEGNGDTQY
-	TRBV6-6	TRBJ1-1	ASRDQGHNTEAF
TRBD1	TRBV5-1	TRBJ2-5	ASSLRGTGKETQY
-	TRBV5-1	TRBJ1-4	ASNTGRRNEKLF
-	TRBV9	TRBJ1-5	ASSEPGWNQPQH
-	TRBV4-3	TRBJ2-7	ASSQEGYEQY
TRBD1	TRBV19	TRBJ1-2	ASTNYPGQGGLSYGYT
-	TRBV7-7	TRBJ2-3	ASSPRATDTQY
-	TRBV9	TRBJ2-5	ASSVVSAGGETQY
TRBD2	TRBV7-2	TRBJ2-3	ASSESGRGTQY
TRBD2	TRBV5-1	TRBJ2-7	ASSLLGEPWGGEQY
TRBD2	TRBV2	TRBJ2-7	VSASGYEQY
-	TRBV4-3	TRBJ1-1	ASSQDGQGVTEAF
TRBD2	TRBV7-9	TRBJ2-1	ASRPSASGPLSEQF